This T cell receptor (beta chain) was identified during a study of blood T cell repertoires in COVID-19. Study information: The United States, Italy and Spain were the sources of the acute and convalescent COVID-19 samples.

Germline CDR1 and CDR2: SGHRS and YFSETQ. Trimming took 4 bases from V and 4 from J; bases not matched to a gene: 13. The length of the CDR3 is 17 residues. Per the study methods: Estimation of nucleated cell counts was performed using reference gene primer amplification. Clones were read by immunoSEQ multiplex PCR, and TCRdb kept only the in-frame ones, dropping some. Clonal size and the V and J genes are those of that table, whereas D and trimming came from the DNA. Here the sample spans roughly 340,000 clones, roughly 86% being singletons. The V call is TRBV5-1, the J call TRBJ2-5; 10 nucleotides match TRBD2. The sequenced material came from PBMCs or T cells enriched from blood (not recorded which). The TCR comes from a man aged 35-49 years in a cohort exposed to, infected with or recovered from COVID-19 (not recorded which). CDR3 DNA: TGCGCCAGCAGCCTCCGGACGGCTAGCGGGAGTTCAGAGACCCAGTACTTC. As protein: CASSLRTASGSSETQYF. The complete variable domain, with remaining parts taken from reference TRBV5-1 and TRBJ2-5, reads KAGVTQTPRYLIKTRGQQVTLSCSPISGHRSVSWYQQTPGQGLQFLFEYFSETQRNKGNFPGRFSGRQFSNSRSEMNVSTLELGDSALYLCASSLRTASGSSETQYFGPGTRLLVL.